This TCR beta chain appears in the sequencing data of a study of cytomegalovirus exposure and HLA in healthy donors (dated by TCRdb to the late 2010s). Turning to the overall study: An earlier analysis of some 600 of the donors reported 250 to 350 Gb of sequence data and about 120 million unique TCR beta sequences obtained from 180 million or so T cells. Using immunosequencing, the study profiled T cell repertoires from roughly 650 subjects and related those repertoires to cytomegalovirus serostatus. Of the roughly 390 genotyped donors, roughly 80% were placed in the genetic ancestry cluster associated with self-reported Caucasian donors. Besides the first cohort of approximately 670 subjects, a separate validation cohort made up of around 120 different subjects was used. Both class I and class II loci were covered by HLA typing, at four-digit resolution. On average, roughly 240,000 unique TCR beta nucleotide sequences were sequenced per donor among some 420 genotyped donors of the cohort, with around 19% of those sequences being non-productive. Donor age, sex, ethnicity and CMV serostatus were compiled together with the repertoire data. In the later analysis, no new phenotypic data were used to find candidate immune exposures; instead, reliance was placed on TCR beta sequences and their occurrence across donors. Genome-wide SNP genotypes for about 65% of the 666 donors were used in a later genetic analysis, which treated that subset as a discovery cohort. Roughly 290 gigabases of sequencing data and around 90 million unique TCR sequences made up an early release that covered several hundred HLA-typed donors. To study patterns of TCR occurrence, a later analysis re-analyzed previously published TCR beta repertoires from 666 donors and added high-resolution HLA genotyping. In an earlier analysis of several hundred of the donors, high-throughput TCR beta sequencing was used to judge whether each TCR beta V gene segment behaved as functional or pseudogenic. The study combined high-throughput TCR immunosequencing, statistical association of individual TCRs with disease status, and machine learning to predict cytomegalovirus infection status. Roughly five DR-DQ haplotypes were treated as single units for association and clustering because of strong linkage in the cohort. Typing coverage differed by locus: A, B, C, DRB1 and DQB1 were typed in roughly 629-630 donors, DQA1 in about 500, DPA1 in roughly 590, and DPB1 in roughly 450. Every repertoire in the discovery cohort had been generated on one and the same sequencing platform. The study was designed to test whether signatures of past pathogen exposure could be identified by cataloging public T cell receptors.

Broader findings and caveats from the paper: A group of highly shared sequence variants was considered likely to be a technical artifact of the sequencing pipeline. The authors suggested that the approach could potentially be extended to other disease states and immunological phenotypes. Immune exposure information for the cohort was limited to CMV serostatus. In a later genetic analysis, fewer N-insertions in productive TCRs were reported among donors in an Asian-associated ancestry cluster than the 666-donor mean. Most TCR sequences were observed very rarely across donors, whereas some public TCRs were present in many individuals. Compared with equally common non-associated chains, HLA-associated TCR beta chains in a later analysis were more clonally expanded and had lower generation probabilities. In a later analysis, several top co-occurrence clusters were reported to appear linked to parvovirus B19, influenza, CMV and Epstein-Barr virus. This cohort had only TCR beta chains sequenced, and the lack of alpha or paired-chain data limited which features could be detected. Three of the identified cytomegalovirus-associated TCR beta chains were confirmed in vitro to be specific for cytomegalovirus antigens. Roughly uniform sequencing depth across donors was assumed in presence/absence analyses, although this assumption may not hold. Because some donors lacked HLA typing at each locus, the association tests relied only on the typed subset. Because counts were too low, 15 to 20 rarely observed V segments, including chromosome 9 orphons, were excluded from the earlier analysis of around 640 of the donors. Correlated functional status among segregating V segments might reflect linkage disequilibrium, but an unknown experimental factor could not be ruled out. In an earlier analysis of 500 to 650 of the donors, most TCR beta V segments appeared in productive rearrangements about 87% or about 30% of the time, broadly matching IMGT annotations. In a later genetic analysis, a missense DCLRE1C variant was associated with V-gene and J-gene trimming of TCR beta chains, and the association was replicated in an independent cohort. The study listed 150 to 200 TCR beta chains as associated with cytomegalovirus. At a false discovery rate of 0.05, a later analysis linked some 18,000 TCR beta sequences to specific HLA alleles. A further reported finding was that TCR beta sequences accurately predicted the HLA-A and HLA-B alleles for most subjects in the first cohort. In both the original and validation cohorts, the classifier was reported to diagnose cytomegalovirus status with high specificity and sensitivity. Because the 87-base-pair reads could not distinguish some IMGT-functional V segments, including TRBV6-2 and TRBV6-3, those segments were excluded. According to a later analysis, most CMV-associated TCR beta chains appeared to be HLA-restricted, and the HLA associations seemed to be driven largely by CMV exposure. A later analysis found that TCR association rates varied across HLA loci, with DRB1 alleles showing the most associated TCRs and HLA-C alleles the fewest. When HLA alleles, especially DR and DQ, strongly co-occurred, attributing TCR associations to individual alleles was difficult.

The cohort consisted of some 730 healthy bone marrow donors. Cohort members were all nominally healthy when sampled, although unrecorded immune exposures were likely present. The donor tested CMV seronegative, placing the donor among the 352 seronegative members of the cohort. Each donor provided a peripheral blood sample, and peripheral blood mononuclear cells were used for TCR beta sequencing. Genomic DNA extraction from the blood cell samples was performed with the Qiagen DNeasy Blood Extraction Kit. For this clone: Its antigen is still unknown. Per-nucleotide qualities are absent, and no much larger clonotype sits a single base away.

From the germline V gene (reference sequence), CDR1 is MNHNY and CDR2 is SVGAGI. Clipping removes 6 bases from V and 7 bases from J, with 9 as the unmatched junction base count. Spanning cysteine to phenylalanine, the CDR3 consists of 15 amino acids. This entry keeps only the CDR3 DNA: 45 bases, framed from base 1. Libraries were built with the immunoSEQ multiplex PCR assay. For the multiplex PCR, a mixture combining 60 forward primers for TCR Vbeta segments and 13 reverse primers for TCR Jbeta segments was used. A multiplex PCR assay on genomic DNA amplified the CDR3 region of rearranged TCR beta genes. The Illumina HiSeq System was used to sequence the amplified TCR beta libraries as 87-base-pair reads. The authors processed their data as follows. A later analysis tallied 75 million to 85 million unique TCR beta chains across the 600 to 700 repertoires, and approximately 9.9 million of those chains were shared by two or more donors. Raw reads were error-corrected and collapsed into unique sequences by a nearest-neighbor algorithm in which closely related sequences were merged to remove PCR and sequencing errors. Alignment of CDR3 sequences to IMGT reference sequences was used to assign V, D and J gene segments. For a sequence to be retained, at least a six-nucleotide match to both a V gene segment and a J gene segment was required. A rearrangement was called productive if the CDR3 had no stop codons and remained in frame with V and J, and every other rearrangement was called non-productive. Following IMGT convention, CDR3 was defined as the stretch from the second conserved V-encoded cysteine up to the conserved J-encoded phenylalanine. Sequences without an unambiguous match to a single V gene segment were excluded from the earlier analysis of about 640 of the donors. In an earlier analysis of 587 of the donors, a V segment was called functional when productive rearrangements were above 56.7%, and segregating when the standard deviation between donors exceeded 5%. To diagnose cytomegalovirus status from the catalog of TCR beta chain sequences, a statistical classification framework was built. V and J gene assignment, in a later analysis, came from comparing TCR nucleotide sequences with IMGT/GENE-DB human TR gene sequences. A later analysis assigned CDR3 sequences and most-parsimonious VDJ recombination scenarios with the TCRdist pipeline. A later analysis defined each TCR beta chain by its CDR3 amino acid sequence plus V-gene family, and excluded reads lacking a unique V-gene family. As a way to deal with suspected cross-contamination and a sequencing artifact, a later analysis dropped approximately 590 nucleotide sequences that were highly shared and had low generation probability. A later analysis calculated a clonal expansion index for each public chain from normalized within-repertoire ranks of inferred template counts. Generation probabilities in a later analysis came from a VDJ recombination model fitted to out-of-frame rearrangements, and those results were checked against IGoR. In a later analysis, TCR-TCR, TCR-HLA and TCR-CMV co-occurrence was scored with hypergeometric tests, and a repertoire-size bias correction was applied to TCR pairs. False discovery rates were estimated in a later analysis by permuting HLA or CMV assignments 20 times. In a later analysis, co-occurring TCRs were grouped using DBSCAN, and TCRdist sequence similarity was added for clustering within HLA-allele-positive subsets. Repertoires with fewer than 30,000 or more than 120,000 public chains, plus five repertoires with anomalous nucleotide sharing, were excluded from co-occurrence clustering. Not all clones reach the TCRdb copy of this immuneACCESS table, which keeps in-frame sequences only. Checked studies attribute under half of the gap to unresolved V genes and leave the rest unexplained. The V and J calls and clone size are taken from that table; D and trimming were inferred from the DNA. The sample contains approximately 140,000 clones, approximately 86% of them found a single time. Roughly 0.5% of the sample goes to the ten largest clones.

The source is a woman aged 40 to 50 in good health and CMV-seronegative. The sequence links TRBV6-6 to TRBJ2-5; TRBD1 aligns with 12 central bases. The source material was PBMCs. This receptor carries the CDR3 CASRPPGQGAGTQYF. The sequence in DNA is TGTGCCAGCAGACCCCCGGGACAGGGGGCGGGGACCCAGTACTTC.